This TCR beta chain comes out of a study of shared clonotypes between healthy human individuals. Study results and caveats: What limited the represented genetic and exposure-history diversity was the small number of donors.

CD8 cells regarded as naive lacked CD45RO, were positively chosen for CCR7, and omitted terminally differentiated effector memory CD45RA+ cells. Sequencing was performed with immunoSEQ multiplex PCR; in TCRdb, only in-frame clones are kept and a portion is missing. Of more than 2 million clones listed, about 95% were seen once; the top ten hold 0.9% to 1.4%. This clone was seen only a few times. What it recognizes is unknown. The junction differs from germline at one of its ends, possibly a read error. This sample includes further DNA sequences coding for the same CDR3. Germline-derived CDR1 and CDR2 are MDHEN and SYDVKM. The CDR3 has 12 amino acids.

This TCR derives from a man between 18 and 29 years old in good health. This chain links TRBV28 with TRBJ2-7; D perhaps matches TRBD1 (6 bases). Sequenced sample: naive CD8+ T cells sorted from blood. The CDR3: CASSSDRPEHIF. CDR3 bases: TGTGCCAGCAGTTCGGACAGACCAGAGCATATCTTC.